This T cell receptor beta chain was sequenced in a study of regulatory T cells in long-lasting Graves disease. Arm-PCR of CDR3 regions and iRepertoire HTBI primers were the basis on which TCR beta libraries were built. TCRdb recomputed calls from the multiplex PCR reads with MiXCR, one row per CDR3 protein. The data contain 650,000 to 700,000 distinct CDR3 sequences, 25% to 35% of them seen just once; the ten biggest clones take up about two fifths. Germline assignment: CDR1 MNHEY and CDR2 SMNVEV (reference sequence). V lost 6 bases and J lost 2, with 19 bases in between. The CDR3 length is 16 residues. The time point was: persistent/refractory GD, antithyroid drugs over 5 years with positive TRAb. PBMC RNA served as the TCR library source. A blood draw put 8 to 10 milliliters of peripheral blood into EDTA tubes. This clonotype was picked up many times. The target antigen is unknown. The study's findings and limits: The work looked only at peripheral blood and did not look at thyroid tissue. Shared public clonotypes totalled roughly 2,500 in persistent patients, compared with 966 in new patients.

The origin of this receptor is a female donor with Graves disease. The chain is built from TRBV27 and TRBJ1-2; TRBD1 is a possible D gene (5 bases). The specimen comprised peripheral blood mononuclear cells (PBMCs), sampled when the disease was refractory, from a patient treated with antithyroid drugs. CDR3 amino acids: CASSFLGGRTNYGYTF. CDR3 coding DNA: TGTGCCAGCAGCTTCCTCGGGGGACGGACCAACTATGGCTACACCTTC.